This paragraph reports one TCR beta chain. The entry originates in a study of T cell changes during pregnancy in multiple sclerosis. V was cut by 7 bases and J by 5 bases, with 18 bases left in between. The length of the CDR3 is 15 residues. Germline V gene lookup returns CDR1 LNHDA and CDR2 SQIVND (reference sequence). Here immunoSEQ multiplex PCR was the method, and the copy in TCRdb shows in-frame clones only, minus some. The profile shows tens of thousands of clones, 87% of them singletons. This chain uses TRBV19 with TRBJ1-5; D is perhaps TRBD1 (6 bases). The sample in question was CD8+ T cells from peripheral blood mononuclear cells, obtained before pregnancy. The sequence derives from a female donor with multiple sclerosis, enrolled in a pregnancy study. The DNA of the CDR3 is TGTGCCAGTACCACTGACAACGCAGGGGATCAGCCCCAGCATTTT. Translated: CASTTDNAGDQPQHF.